The 24 T cell receptor beta chains below all came from one sample that was sequenced in a study of neurological immune-mediated disorders. The sample's time point: longitudinal time-point 2. TCRdb analysed the 5' RACE reads with MiXCR anew, one entry per CDR3 protein. The table has 65,000 to 85,000 distinct CDR3 sequences, almost 6% seen once. What was sequenced was PBMCs. The source of these receptors is an older woman with multiple sclerosis.

There are many counts of this clonotype. The V gene is TRBV20-1, the J gene TRBJ2-7; TRBD2 might be the D (6 bases). Germline assignment: CDR1 DFQATT and CDR2 SNEGSKA (reference sequence). CDR3 length: 11 amino acids. The CDR3 is CSPKVGGEQYF. The CDR3 DNA is TGCAGCCCCAAGGTGGGGGGAGAGCAGTACTTC.

This clonotype was detected many times. The chain joins TRBV20-1 to TRBJ2-5; D perhaps matches TRBD2 (6 bases). The CDR3 loop spans 13 amino acids. The germline V gene has CDR1 DFQATT and CDR2 SNEGSKA (reference sequence). Trimming shortened V by 6 bases and J by 3 bases, and 14 bases separated the two germline ends. The CDR3, as DNA: TGCAGTGCGGACTGGGGGGATGAAGAGACCCAGTACTTC. Translation gives CSADWGDEETQYF.

Of note for this clonotype: It may be a read error: a sequence one base away is much more abundant. The rearrangement links TRBV7-8 to TRBJ1-5, with 8 bases lining up with TRBD1. Germline lookup yields CDR1 SGHVS and CDR2 FQNEAQ. CDR3 length equals 14 residues. CDR3 nucleotides: TGTGCCAGCAACCCCGGGACAGGCAATCAGTCCCAGCATTTT. Amino acids: CASNPGTGNQSQHF.

The V call is TRBV3-1, the J call TRBJ1-3; D ambiguous. CDR3 length: 15 residues. Germline values: CDR1 LGHDT, CDR2 YNNKEL (reference sequence). V was cut by 2 bases and J by 8 bases, with 16 bases left in between. CDR3 residues: CASSQLGSGFDTIYF. The CDR3 region has the DNA TGTGCCAGCAGCCAATTGGGCAGCGGGTTCGACACCATATATTTT.

This clonotype has a count of ten or more. This chain uses TRBV5-1 with TRBJ2-3; D may be TRBD2 (5 bases). The CDR3 loop spans 14 amino acids. Germline V gene data show CDR1 as SGHRS and CDR2 as YFSETQ. V was trimmed by 1 base and J by 2 bases, leaving 8 bases between them. This CDR3 is CASSLFGLTDTQYF. The CDR3 DNA reads TGCGCCAGCAGCTTGTTCGGACTCACAGATACGCAGTATTTT.

This clonotype occurred many times. The rearrangement uses TRBV20-1 and TRBJ1-5; tentatively, D is TRBD1 (6 bases). CDR3 size: 15 residues. Trimming shortened V by 3 bases and J by 2 bases, and 14 bases separated the two germline ends. Germline V gene sequence: CDR1 DFQATT, CDR2 SNEGSKA (reference sequence). The CDR3 spells CSARATGKGNQPQHF. The CDR3 nucleotides read TGCAGTGCTAGGGCGACAGGAAAAGGCAATCAGCCCCAGCATTTT.

At least ten counts were recorded for this clonotype. The chain joins TRBV5-1 to TRBJ1-1; D possibly corresponds to TRBD1 (6 bases). Trimming stripped 4 bases from V and 1 base from J, with 8 bases between. This CDR3 has 13 amino acids. CDR1 is SGHRS, CDR2 YFSETQ, per germline. The CDR3 nucleotides read TGCGCCAGCAGCCCACAGGGGAACACTGAAGCTTTCTTT. Translated, it gives CASSPQGNTEAFF.

This clonotype was found many times. The genes are TRBV9 and TRBJ2-2, with D perhaps assigned TRBD1 or TRBD2 (5 bases each). The CDR3 contains 15 residues. With 2 bases removed from V and 7 bases from J, the gap between germline ends came to 15 bases. Germline CDR1 SGDLS, CDR2 YYNGEE. DNA for the CDR3: TGTGCCAGCAGCGTGGGACGGGTCAAGGGCGGGGAGCTGTTTTTT. This codes for CASSVGRVKGGELFF.

This clonotype was seen a handful of times. The CDR3 spells CASSLLPAITQYF. The CDR3 DNA follows: TGTGCCAGCAGTTTATTGCCAGCGATCACGCAGTATTTT. This chain links TRBV27 with TRBJ2-3; D is undetermined. This CDR3 has 13 residues. V was shortened by 1 base and J by 9 bases, with 11 bases between the two germline ends. CDR1 and CDR2 from the germline V gene are MNHEY and SMNVEV (reference sequence).

The gene calls are TRBV6-6 and TRBJ2-7, with D perhaps matching TRBD1 or TRBD2 (6 bases each). The CDR3 is 13 amino acids. Deletions cut 9 bases from V and 6 bases from J, with 18 bases between. The germline gives CDR1 MNHNY, CDR2 SVGAGI (reference sequence). The CDR3 DNA reads TGTGCCAGTATTGAGGGGGGCTCGACCGAGCAGTACTTC. This codes for CASIEGGSTEQYF.

This clonotype has at least ten counts. The chain is built from TRBV10-3 and TRBJ1-6, with TRBD1 matching over 9 bases. Germline V CDR1 and CDR2: ENHRY, SYGVKD. The CDR3 length is 15 residues. V was pared by 0 bases and J by 10 bases, with 4 bases of the junction left unmatched. CDR3 sequence: CAISESGTGKSPLHF. CDR3 sequence (DNA): TGTGCCATCAGTGAGTCCGGGACAGGGAAGTCACCCCTCCACTTT.

This clonotype was counted many times. J is TRBJ2-7 and V is TRBV20-1; unclear D gene. With 3 bases removed from V and 2 bases from J, the gap between germline ends came to 11 bases. The CDR3 spans 13 residues. Germline CDR1 reads DFQATT; CDR2 reads SNEGSKA (reference sequence). The CDR3 sequence: CSASRPGAYEQYF. The CDR3 DNA reads TGCAGTGCTAGTCGCCCAGGAGCCTACGAGCAGTACTTC.

This clonotype has a count of ten or more. The chain is built from TRBV6-5 and TRBJ2-3; perhaps TRBD2 as D (6 bases). The CDR3 is made up of 14 amino acids. Germline loops: CDR1 MNHEY, CDR2 SVGAGI. V was shortened by 5 bases and J by 9 bases, with 18 bases between the two germline ends. The chain's CDR3 is CASSPPGAGRTQYF. In DNA form, the CDR3 reads TGTGCCAGCAGTCCCCCCGGGGCAGGGAGGACGCAGTATTTT.

This clonotype was found many times. J is TRBJ2-2 and V is TRBV15, with D perhaps TRBD1 (7 bases). Per germline, CDR1 LNHNV and CDR2 YYDKDF (reference sequence). This CDR3 comprises 17 residues. The germline V and J ends were trimmed by 8 bases and 5 bases, with 24 bases remaining between them. CDR3 amino acids: CATLRGDGFVATGELFF. In DNA form, the CDR3 reads TGTGCCACCCTCAGGGGGGACGGCTTTGTTGCGACCGGGGAGCTGTTTTTT.

This clonotype has a count of ten or more. The rearrangement links TRBV11-2 to TRBJ1-1; a possible D gene is TRBD1 (6 bases). The CDR3 has 14 amino acids. CDR1 and CDR2 (germline): SGHAT, FQNNGV. V dropped 4 bases and J dropped 1 base, with 10 bases sitting between them. The CDR3 here is CASSWGLSNTEAFF. The DNA of the CDR3 is TGTGCCAGCAGCTGGGGGCTGTCGAACACTGAAGCTTTCTTT.

At least ten counts were recorded for this clonotype. V is TRBV5-1 and J is TRBJ1-2; TRBD1 agrees at 10 bases. CDR1 SGHRS and CDR2 YFSETQ come from the germline V gene. This CDR3 contains 15 residues. V gave up 2 bases and J gave up 2 bases; unmatched junction bases: 3. CDR3 nucleotide sequence: TGCGCCAGCAGCTTCGGGACAGGGGCAAACTATGGCTACACCTTC. It is translated as CASSFGTGANYGYTF.

This clonotype occurred many times. This chain joins TRBV2 and TRBJ1-2; possibly TRBD1 for D (6 bases). This CDR3 has 15 residues. Germline V gene lookup returns CDR1 SNHLY and CDR2 FYNNEI. The V and J ends lost 2 bases and 4 bases respectively, with 14 bases between them. CDR3 DNA sequence: TGTGCCAGCAGTGAAACAGGGTCTATAGGCTATGGCTACACCTTC. Protein: CASSETGSIGYGYTF.

This clonotype was observed at least ten times. The chain links TRBV7-9 to TRBJ1-6; D call uncertain. Trimming pared 5 bases from V and 10 bases from J, leaving 15 bases between. This CDR3 region has 14 residues. The germline gives CDR1 SEHNR, CDR2 FQNEAQ (reference sequence). The CDR3 DNA sequence: TGTGCCAGCAGCACGGACGCAGGAATCTCACCCCTCCACTTT. Translation gives CASSTDAGISPLHF.

This clonotype was counted ten times or more. The chain has TRBV5-1 and TRBJ1-1; TRBD1 might be the D (5 bases). Germline V gives CDR1 SGHRS, CDR2 YFSETQ. Trimming removed 6 bases from V and 0 bases from J, with 21 bases in between. The CDR3 has 17 amino acids. The CDR3 here is CASTLTPLGRLNTEAFF. CDR3 bases: TGCGCCAGCACTCTTACGCCACTGGGACGGTTGAACACTGAAGCTTTCTTT.

This clonotype was observed at least ten times. This chain links TRBV12-3 or TRBV12-4 with TRBJ2-7; unclear D gene. The CDR3 loop spans 13 amino acids. Trimming shortened V by 7 bases and J by 4 bases, and 14 bases separated the two germline ends. Here the CDR3 reads CASTLTWGYEQYF. The CDR3 DNA is TGTGCCAGCACCCTGACCTGGGGTTACGAGCAGTACTTC.

This clonotype showed up many times. This rearrangement joins TRBV2 to TRBJ1-1, with D possibly being TRBD1 (6 bases). Looked up from germline, CDR1 is SNHLY and CDR2 is FYNNEI. The CDR3 spans 13 residues. The V and J ends lost 7 bases and 0 bases respectively, with 9 bases between them. CDR3 bases: TGTGCCAGCACGGACAGCTTGAACACTGAAGCTTTCTTT. Protein sequence: CASTDSLNTEAFF. Full variable domain (remainder filled in from reference TRBV2 and TRBJ1-1): EPEVTQTPSHQVTQMGQEVILRCVPISNHLYFYWYRQILGQKVEFLVSFYNNEISEKSEIFDDQFSVERPDGSNFTLKIRSTKLEDSAMYFCASTDSLNTEAFFGQGTRLTVV.

This clonotype showed up just a few times. V is TRBV5-1 and J is TRBJ1-1; D gene uncertain. Trimming left V 4 bases short and J 0 bases short, with 10 bases between. The length of the CDR3 is 14 residues. Germline lookup yields CDR1 SGHRS and CDR2 YFSETQ. The CDR3 spells CASSVDPVNTEAFF. The DNA of the CDR3 is TGCGCCAGCAGCGTGGATCCTGTGAACACTGAAGCTTTCTTT.

This clonotype was recorded at least ten times. The chain recombines TRBV12-3 or TRBV12-4 with TRBJ1-5; TRBD1 aligns across 10 bases. The ends lost 5 bases at V and 3 bases at J; junction bases unmatched: 13. The CDR3 length is 18 residues. The CDR3, as DNA: TGTGCCAGCAGTCTAGGGACAGGGGTGTTGGTATACAATCAGCCCCAGCATTTT. Protein sequence: CASSLGTGVLVYNQPQHF.

This clonotype was detected ten times or more. CDR3 amino acids: CASSLGQGAFGEQFF. The DNA of the CDR3 is TGTGCCAGCAGCTTGGGACAGGGGGCCTTCGGTGAGCAGTTCTTC. J is TRBJ2-1 and V is TRBV7-6; 12 bases are shared with TRBD1. CDR3 length equals 15 residues. The trim removed 3 bases at V and 9 bases at J, leaving 6 bases unmatched. Germline lookup yields CDR1 SGHVS and CDR2 FNYEAQ.